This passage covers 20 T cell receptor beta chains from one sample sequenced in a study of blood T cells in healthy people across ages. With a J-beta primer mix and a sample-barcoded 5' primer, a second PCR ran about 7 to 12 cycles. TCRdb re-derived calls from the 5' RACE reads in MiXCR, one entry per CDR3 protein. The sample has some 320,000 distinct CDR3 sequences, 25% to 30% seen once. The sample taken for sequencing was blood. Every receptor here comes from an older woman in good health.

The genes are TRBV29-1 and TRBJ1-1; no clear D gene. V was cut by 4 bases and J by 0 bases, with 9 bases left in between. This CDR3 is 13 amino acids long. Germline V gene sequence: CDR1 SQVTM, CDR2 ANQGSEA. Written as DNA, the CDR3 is TGCAGCGTTGGATTAAGGATGAACACTGAAGCTTTCTTT. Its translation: CSVGLRMNTEAFF.

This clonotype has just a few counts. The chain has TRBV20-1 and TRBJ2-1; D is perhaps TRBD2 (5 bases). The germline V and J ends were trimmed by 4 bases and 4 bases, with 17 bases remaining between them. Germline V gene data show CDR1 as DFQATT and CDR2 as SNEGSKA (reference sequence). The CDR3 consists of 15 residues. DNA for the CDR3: TGCAGTGCTAACCTACTAGGTCGGTTGTACAATGAGCAGTTCTTC. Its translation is CSANLLGRLYNEQFF.

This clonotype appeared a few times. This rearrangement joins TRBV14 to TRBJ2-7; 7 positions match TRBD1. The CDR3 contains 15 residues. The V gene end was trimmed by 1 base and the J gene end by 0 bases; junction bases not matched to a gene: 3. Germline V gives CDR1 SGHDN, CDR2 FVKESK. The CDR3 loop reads CASSQGYRGSYEQYF. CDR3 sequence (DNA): TGTGCCAGCAGCCAAGGTTACAGGGGCTCCTACGAGCAGTACTTC. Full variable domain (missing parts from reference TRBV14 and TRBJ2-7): EAGVTQFPSHSVIEKGQTVTLRCDPISGHDNLYWYRRVMGKEIKFLLHFVKESKQDESGMPNNRFLAERTGGTYSTLKVQPAELEDSGVYFCASSQGYRGSYEQYFGPGTRLTVT.

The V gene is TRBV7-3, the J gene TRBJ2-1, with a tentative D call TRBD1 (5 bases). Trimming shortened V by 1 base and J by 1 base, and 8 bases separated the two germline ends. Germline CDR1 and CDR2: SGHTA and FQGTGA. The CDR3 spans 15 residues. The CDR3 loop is CASSLNDRSYNEQFF. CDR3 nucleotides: TGTGCCAGCAGCTTAAACGACAGATCCTACAATGAGCAGTTCTTC.

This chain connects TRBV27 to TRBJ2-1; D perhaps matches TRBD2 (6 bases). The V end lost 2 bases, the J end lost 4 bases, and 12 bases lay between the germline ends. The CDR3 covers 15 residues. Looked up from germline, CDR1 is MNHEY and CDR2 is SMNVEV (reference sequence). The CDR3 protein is CASSLTREPYNEQFF. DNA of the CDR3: TGTGCCAGCAGTTTAACCCGGGAGCCGTACAATGAGCAGTTCTTC.

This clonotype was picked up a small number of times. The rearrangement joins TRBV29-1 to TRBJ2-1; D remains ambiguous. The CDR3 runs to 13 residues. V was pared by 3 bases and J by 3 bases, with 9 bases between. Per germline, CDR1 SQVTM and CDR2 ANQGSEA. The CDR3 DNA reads TGCAGCGTTGAGGTGTCCTACTACAATGAGCAGTTCTTC. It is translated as CSVEVSYYNEQFF.

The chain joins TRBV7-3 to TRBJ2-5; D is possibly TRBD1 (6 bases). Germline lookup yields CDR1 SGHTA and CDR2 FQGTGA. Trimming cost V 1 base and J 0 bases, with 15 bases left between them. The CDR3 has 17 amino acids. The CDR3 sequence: CASSLSGRGRYQETQYF. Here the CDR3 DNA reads TGTGCCAGCAGCTTAAGCGGTAGGGGGAGATACCAAGAGACCCAGTACTTC.

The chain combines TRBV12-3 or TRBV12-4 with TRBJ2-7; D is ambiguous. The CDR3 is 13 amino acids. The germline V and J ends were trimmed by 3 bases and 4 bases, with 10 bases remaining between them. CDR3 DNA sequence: TGTGCCAGCAGTTTGCACAGTATTTACGAGCAGTACTTC. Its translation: CASSLHSIYEQYF.

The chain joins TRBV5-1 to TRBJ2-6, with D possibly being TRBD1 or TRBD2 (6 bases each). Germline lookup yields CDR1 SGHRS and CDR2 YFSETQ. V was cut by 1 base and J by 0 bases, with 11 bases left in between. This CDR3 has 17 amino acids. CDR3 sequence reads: CASSLNREVSGANVLTF. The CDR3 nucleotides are TGCGCCAGCAGCTTGAACAGGGAGGTCTCTGGGGCCAACGTCCTGACTTTC.

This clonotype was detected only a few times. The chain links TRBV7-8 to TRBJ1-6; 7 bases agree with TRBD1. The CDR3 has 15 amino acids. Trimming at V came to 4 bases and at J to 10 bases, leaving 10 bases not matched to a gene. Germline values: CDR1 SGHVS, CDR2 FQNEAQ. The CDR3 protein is CASSSSGGGGSPLHF. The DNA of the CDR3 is TGTGCCAGCAGCTCCTCAGGGGGAGGAGGATCACCCCTCCACTTT. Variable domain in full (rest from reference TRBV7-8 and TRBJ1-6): GAGVSQSPRYKVAKRGQDVALRCDPISGHVSLFWYQQALGQGPEFLTYFQNEAQLDKSGLPSDRFFAERPEGSVSTLKIQRTQQEDSAVYLCASSSSGGGGSPLHFGNGTRLTVT.

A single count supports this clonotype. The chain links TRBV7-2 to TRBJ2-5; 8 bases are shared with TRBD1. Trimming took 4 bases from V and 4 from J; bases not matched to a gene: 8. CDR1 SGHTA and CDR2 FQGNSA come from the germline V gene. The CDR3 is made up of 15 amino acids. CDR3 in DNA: TGTGCCAGCAGCTCCCTGGACAGGGCCGTAGAGACCCAGTACTTC. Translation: CASSSLDRAVETQYF.

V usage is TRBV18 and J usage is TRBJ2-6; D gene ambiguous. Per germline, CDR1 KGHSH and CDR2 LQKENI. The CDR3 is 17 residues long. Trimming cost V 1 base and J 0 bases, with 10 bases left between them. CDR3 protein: CASSPRQDLSGANVLTF. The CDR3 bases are TGTGCCAGCTCACCACGGCAGGACCTCTCTGGGGCCAACGTCCTGACTTTC. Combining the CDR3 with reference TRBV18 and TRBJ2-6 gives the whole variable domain NAGVMQNPRHLVRRRGQEARLRCSPMKGHSHVYWYRQLPEEGLKFMVYLQKENIIDESGMPKERFSAEFPKEGPSILRIQQVVRGDSAAYFCASSPRQDLSGANVLTFGAGSRLTVL.

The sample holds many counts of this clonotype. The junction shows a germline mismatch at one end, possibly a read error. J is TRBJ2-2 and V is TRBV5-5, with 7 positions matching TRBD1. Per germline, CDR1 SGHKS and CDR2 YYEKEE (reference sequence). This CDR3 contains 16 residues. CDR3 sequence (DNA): TGTGCCAGCAGTTTGGCACAGGGGCGCATCACCGGGGAGCTGTTTTTT. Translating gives CASSLAQGRITGELFF.

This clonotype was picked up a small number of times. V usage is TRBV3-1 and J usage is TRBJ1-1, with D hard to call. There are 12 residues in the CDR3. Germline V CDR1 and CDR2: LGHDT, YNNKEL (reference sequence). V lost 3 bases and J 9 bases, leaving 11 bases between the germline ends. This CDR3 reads CASSHGKGKAFF. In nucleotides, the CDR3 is TGTGCCAGCAGCCATGGAAAAGGGAAAGCTTTCTTT.

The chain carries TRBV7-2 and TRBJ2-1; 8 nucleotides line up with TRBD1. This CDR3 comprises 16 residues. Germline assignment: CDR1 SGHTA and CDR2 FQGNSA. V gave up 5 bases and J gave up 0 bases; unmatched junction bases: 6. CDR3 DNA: TGTGCCAGCAGCCTCAGGGGGCATAGCTCCTACAATGAGCAGTTCTTC. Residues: CASSLRGHSSYNEQFF.

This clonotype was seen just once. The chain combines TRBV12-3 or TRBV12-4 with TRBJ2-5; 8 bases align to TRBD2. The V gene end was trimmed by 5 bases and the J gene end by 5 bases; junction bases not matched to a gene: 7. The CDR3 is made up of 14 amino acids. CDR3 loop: CASSTGGARETQYF. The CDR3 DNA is TGTGCCAGCAGTACCGGGGGGGCTAGGGAGACCCAGTACTTC.

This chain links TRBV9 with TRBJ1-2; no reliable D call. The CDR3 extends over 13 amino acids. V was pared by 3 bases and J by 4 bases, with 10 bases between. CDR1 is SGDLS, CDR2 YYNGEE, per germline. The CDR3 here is CASSGTETYGYTF. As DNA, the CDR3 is TGTGCCAGCAGCGGTACAGAGACCTATGGCTACACCTTC. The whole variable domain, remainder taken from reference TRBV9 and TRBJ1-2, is DSGVTQTPKHLITATGQRVTLRCSPRSGDLSVYWYQQSLDQGLQFLIQYYNGEERAKGNILERFSAQQFPDLHSELNLSSLELGDSALYFCASSGTETYGYTFGSGTRLTVV.

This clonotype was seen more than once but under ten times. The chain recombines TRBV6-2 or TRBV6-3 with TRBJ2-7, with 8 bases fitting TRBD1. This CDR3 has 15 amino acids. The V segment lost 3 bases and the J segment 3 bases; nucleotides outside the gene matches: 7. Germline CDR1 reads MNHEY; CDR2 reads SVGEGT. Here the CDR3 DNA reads TGTGCCAGCAGTTATCCCGGACAGGGATACTACGAGCAGTACTTC. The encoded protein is CASSYPGQGYYEQYF.

The CDR3 loop reads CASSPHPTSGQGYEQFF. As DNA, the CDR3 is TGTGCCAGCAGCCCCCATCCTACTAGCGGTCAGGGTTATGAGCAGTTCTTC. The genes are TRBV7-2 and TRBJ2-1; TRBD2 matches 8 bases. V lost 5 bases to trimming and J lost 8 bases; unmatched junction nucleotides: 17. The germline gives CDR1 SGHTA, CDR2 FQGNSA. This CDR3 has 17 residues.

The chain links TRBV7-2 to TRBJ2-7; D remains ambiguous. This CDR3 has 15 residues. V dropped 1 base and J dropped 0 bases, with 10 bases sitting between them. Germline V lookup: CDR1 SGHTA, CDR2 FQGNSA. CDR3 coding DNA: TGTGCCAGCAGCTTAGGGGCGGAACTCTCCTACGAGCAGTACTTC. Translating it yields CASSLGAELSYEQYF.